This T cell receptor beta chain originates from a study of shared clonotypes between healthy human individuals. Study-level findings and limits: What rarefaction showed was incomplete sorted-subset sequencing despite large depth.

Germline V CDR1 and CDR2: MDHEN, SYDVKM. With V trimmed by 10 bases and J by 7 bases, 11 bases remained unmatched. This CDR3 is 14 amino acids long. Concerning this clone itself: Antigen specificity is unknown.

Clones were sequenced by immunoSEQ multiplex PCR, and TCRdb holds only the in-frame ones, with some missing. The table lists approximately 530,000 clones, about 96% of them singletons. The chain joins TRBV28 to TRBJ1-4; 8 bases match TRBD1. The sequence was collected from a woman between 25 and 40 years old in good health. Sequenced material: naive CD4+ T cells sorted from blood. Sample subset: CD45RA+ positively selected. For the CDR3, the DNA is TGTGCCACGCGACAGGGGTTTTTTGTTGAAAAACTGTTTTTT. Amino acids: CATRQGFFVEKLFF.